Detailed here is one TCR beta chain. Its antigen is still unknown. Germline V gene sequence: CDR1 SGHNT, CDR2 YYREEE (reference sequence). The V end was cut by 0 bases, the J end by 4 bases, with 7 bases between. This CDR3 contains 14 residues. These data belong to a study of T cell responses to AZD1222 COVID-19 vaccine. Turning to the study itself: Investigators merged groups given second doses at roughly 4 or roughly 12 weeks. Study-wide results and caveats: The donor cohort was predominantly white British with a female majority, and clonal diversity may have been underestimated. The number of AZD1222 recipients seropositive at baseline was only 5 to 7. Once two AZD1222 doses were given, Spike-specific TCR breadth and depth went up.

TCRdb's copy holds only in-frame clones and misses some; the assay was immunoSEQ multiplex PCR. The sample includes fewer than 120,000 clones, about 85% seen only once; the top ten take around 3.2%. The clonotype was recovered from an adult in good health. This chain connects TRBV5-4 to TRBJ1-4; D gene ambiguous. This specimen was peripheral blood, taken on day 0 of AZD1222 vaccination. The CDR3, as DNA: TGTGCCAGCAGCTTGGGGGGAGTTAATGAAAAACTGTTTTTT. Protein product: CASSLGGVNEKLFF.